This TCR beta chain was documented in a study of blood T cells in healthy people across ages. Primed by a sample-barcoded 5' primer and a J-beta primer mix, a second PCR proceeded for roughly 7 to 11 cycles. A single record per CDR3 protein comes from TCRdb applying MiXCR to the 5' RACE reads. The data contain hundreds of thousands of distinct CDR3 sequences, 45% to 50% of them singletons. Per the germline V gene, CDR1 is SGDLS and CDR2 is YYNGEE. The length of the CDR3 is 15 residues. With 3 bases clipped from V and 7 bases from J, the junction kept 10 bases outside the gene matches. This sequence joins TRBV9 and TRBJ1-2; 9 bases are shared with TRBD1. The sequencing input was blood. The clonotype originates from a woman aged 60-75 years in good health. The CDR3 DNA sequence: TGTGCCAGCAGCGGCTCCGGGACAGGGATGCGTGGCTACACCTTC. The encoded protein is CASSGSGTGMRGYTF.